This T cell receptor beta chain was profiled in a study of blood T cell repertoires in COVID-19. Across the study: Donors in the United States, Italy and Spain gave samples during acute or convalescent COVID-19.

Germline CDR1 SEHNR, CDR2 FQNEAQ (reference sequence). This CDR3 comprises 12 residues. Trimming cost V 4 bases and J 8 bases, with 11 bases left between them. This clone was seen more than once but under ten times. Methods used by the authors: Cell counts per sample came from amplifying reference gene primers. The method was immunoSEQ multiplex PCR; TCRdb's version includes in-frame clones alone and lacks a portion of them. D and trimming come from the DNA, and the V and J calls and clone size come from that table. The sample consists of about 180,000 clones, approximately 88% of them appearing once.

The sequence was obtained from a woman aged 25 to 45 with acute or convalescent COVID-19. The material sequenced was peripheral blood. This chain links TRBV7-9 with TRBJ1-1, with D tentatively TRBD1 (5 bases). The CDR3 region is CASSSPGAEAFF. The CDR3, as DNA: TGTGCCAGCAGCTCACCTGGGGCGGAAGCTTTCTTT.